This T cell receptor beta chain was found in a study of response to subunit inactivated influenza vaccine. A note on this clonotype: As yet, its antigen is unknown.

Points from the study as a whole: After each seasonal influenza vaccination, few new T cells are recruited, the authors suggested.

In TCRdb, the RT-PCR reads were re-called with MiXCR into one record per CDR3 protein. The table records roughly 650,000 distinct CDR3 sequences, approximately 14% of them present only once. Germline lookup yields CDR1 SGHDT and CDR2 YYEEEE. The CDR3 spans 18 residues. Trimming cost V 4 bases and J 2 bases; bases outside gene matches: 16. The V call is TRBV5-6, the J call TRBJ2-3, with 7 nucleotides matching TRBD1. This receptor was identified in a man aged 50 to 60 who received an inactivated influenza vaccine. Material: PBMCs from blood, obtained 11 to 12 days after vaccination. The CDR3 DNA sequence: TGTGCCAGCAGCCAAGGACAGGTCCTCATTCAATACACAGATACGCAGTATTTT. Translating it yields CASSQGQVLIQYTDTQYF.